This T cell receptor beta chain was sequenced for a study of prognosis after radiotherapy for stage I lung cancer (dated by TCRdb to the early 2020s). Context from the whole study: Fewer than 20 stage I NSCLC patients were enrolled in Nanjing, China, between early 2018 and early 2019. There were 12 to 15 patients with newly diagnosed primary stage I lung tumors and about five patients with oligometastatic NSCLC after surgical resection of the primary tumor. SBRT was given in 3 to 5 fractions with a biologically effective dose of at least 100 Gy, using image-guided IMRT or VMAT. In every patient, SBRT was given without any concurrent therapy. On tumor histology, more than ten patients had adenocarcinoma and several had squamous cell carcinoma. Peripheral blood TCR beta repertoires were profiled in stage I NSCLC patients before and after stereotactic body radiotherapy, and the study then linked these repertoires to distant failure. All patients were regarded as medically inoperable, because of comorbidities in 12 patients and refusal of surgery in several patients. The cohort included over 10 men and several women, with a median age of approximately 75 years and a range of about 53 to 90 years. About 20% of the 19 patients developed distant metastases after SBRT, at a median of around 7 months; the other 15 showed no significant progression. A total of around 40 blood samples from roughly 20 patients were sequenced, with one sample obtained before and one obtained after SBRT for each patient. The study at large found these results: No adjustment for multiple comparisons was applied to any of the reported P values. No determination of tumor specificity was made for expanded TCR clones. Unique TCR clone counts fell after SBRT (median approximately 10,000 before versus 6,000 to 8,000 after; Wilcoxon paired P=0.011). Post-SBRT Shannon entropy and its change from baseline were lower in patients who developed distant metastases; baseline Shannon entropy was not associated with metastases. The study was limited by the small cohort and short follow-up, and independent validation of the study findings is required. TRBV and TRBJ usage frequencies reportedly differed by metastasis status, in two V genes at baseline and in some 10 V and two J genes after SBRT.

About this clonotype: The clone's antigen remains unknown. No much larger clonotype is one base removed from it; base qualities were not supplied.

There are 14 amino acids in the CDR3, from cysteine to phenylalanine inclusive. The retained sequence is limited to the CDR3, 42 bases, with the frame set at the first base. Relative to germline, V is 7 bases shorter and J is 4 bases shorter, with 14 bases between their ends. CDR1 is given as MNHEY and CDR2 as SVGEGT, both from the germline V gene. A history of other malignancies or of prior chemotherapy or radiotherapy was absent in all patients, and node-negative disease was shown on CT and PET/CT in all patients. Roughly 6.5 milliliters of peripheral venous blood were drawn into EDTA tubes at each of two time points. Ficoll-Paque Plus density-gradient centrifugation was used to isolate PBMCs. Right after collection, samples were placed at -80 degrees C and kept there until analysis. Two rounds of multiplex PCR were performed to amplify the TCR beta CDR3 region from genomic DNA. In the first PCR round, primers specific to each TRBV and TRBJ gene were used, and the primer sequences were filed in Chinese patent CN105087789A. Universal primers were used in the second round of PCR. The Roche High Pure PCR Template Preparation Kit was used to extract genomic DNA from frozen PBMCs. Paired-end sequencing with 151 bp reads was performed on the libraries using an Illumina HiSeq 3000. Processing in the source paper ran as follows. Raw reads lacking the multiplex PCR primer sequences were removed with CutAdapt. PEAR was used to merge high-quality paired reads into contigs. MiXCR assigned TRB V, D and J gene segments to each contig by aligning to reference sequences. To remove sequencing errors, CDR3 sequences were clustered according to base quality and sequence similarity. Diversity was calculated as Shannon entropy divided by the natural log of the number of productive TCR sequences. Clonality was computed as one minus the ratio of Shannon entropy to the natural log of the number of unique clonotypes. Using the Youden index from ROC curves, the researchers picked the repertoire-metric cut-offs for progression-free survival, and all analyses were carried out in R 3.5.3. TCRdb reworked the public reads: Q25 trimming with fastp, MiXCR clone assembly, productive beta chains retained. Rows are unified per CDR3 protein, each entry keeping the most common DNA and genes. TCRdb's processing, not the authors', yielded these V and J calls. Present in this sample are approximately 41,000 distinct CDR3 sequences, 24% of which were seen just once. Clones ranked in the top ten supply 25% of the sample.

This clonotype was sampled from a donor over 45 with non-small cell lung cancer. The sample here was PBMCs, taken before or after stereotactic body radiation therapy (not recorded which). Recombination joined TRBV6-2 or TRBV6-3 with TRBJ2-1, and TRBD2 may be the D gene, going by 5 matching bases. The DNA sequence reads TGTGCCAGCACCCCGGAGCGGTTATACAATGAGCAGTTCTTC. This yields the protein CASTPERLYNEQFF.